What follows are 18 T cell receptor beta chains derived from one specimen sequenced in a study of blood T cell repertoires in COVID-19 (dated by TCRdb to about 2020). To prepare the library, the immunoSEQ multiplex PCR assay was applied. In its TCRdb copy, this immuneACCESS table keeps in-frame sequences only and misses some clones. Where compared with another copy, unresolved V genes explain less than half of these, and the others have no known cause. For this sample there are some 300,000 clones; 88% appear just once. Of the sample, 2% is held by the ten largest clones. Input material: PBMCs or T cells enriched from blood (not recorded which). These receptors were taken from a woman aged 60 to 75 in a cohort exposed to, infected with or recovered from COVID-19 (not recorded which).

The DNA of the CDR3 is TGCGCCAGCAGCGGAGGGCGGACCCCTCCATCCGGTGAAAAACTGTTTTTT. Protein sequence: CASSGGRTPPSGEKLFF. V and J are TRBV5-1 and TRBJ1-4; unclear D gene. The V and J ends lost 4 bases and 7 bases respectively, with 23 bases between them. The CDR3 covers 17 residues. Germline V gene sequence: CDR1 SGHRS, CDR2 YFSETQ.

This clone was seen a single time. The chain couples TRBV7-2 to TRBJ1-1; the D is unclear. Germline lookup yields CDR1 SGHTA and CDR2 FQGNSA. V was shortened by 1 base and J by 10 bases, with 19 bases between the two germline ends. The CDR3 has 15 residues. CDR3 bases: TGTGCCAGCAGCTTAGGTTTCGCAGGCCGGATAGTAGCTTTCTTT. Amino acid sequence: CASSLGFAGRIVAFF.

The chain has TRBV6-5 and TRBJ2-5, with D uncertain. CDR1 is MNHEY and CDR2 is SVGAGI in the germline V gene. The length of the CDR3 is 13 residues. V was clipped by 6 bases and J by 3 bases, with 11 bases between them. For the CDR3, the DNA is TGTGCCAGCAGGCCCCAGGTTAAAGAGACCCAGTACTTC. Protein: CASRPQVKETQYF.

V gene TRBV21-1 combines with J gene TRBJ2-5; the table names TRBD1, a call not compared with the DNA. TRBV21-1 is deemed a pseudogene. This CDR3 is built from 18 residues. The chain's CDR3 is CASSKAQNDPGTQETQYF. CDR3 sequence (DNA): TGTGCCAGCAGCAAAGCGCAAAACGACCCAGGCACCCAAGAGACCCAGTACTTC.

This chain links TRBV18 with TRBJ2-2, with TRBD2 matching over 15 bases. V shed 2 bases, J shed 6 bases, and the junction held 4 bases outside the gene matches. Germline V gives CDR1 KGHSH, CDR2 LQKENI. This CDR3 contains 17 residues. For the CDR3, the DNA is TGTGCCAGCTCACCAGGACTAGCGGGAGGGACGGCCGGGGAGCTGTTTTTT. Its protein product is CASSPGLAGGTAGELFF. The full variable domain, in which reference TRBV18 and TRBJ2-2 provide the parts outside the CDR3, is NAGVMQNPRHLVRRRGQEARLRCSPMKGHSHVYWYRQLPEEGLKFMVYLQKENIIDESGMPKERFSAEFPKEGPSILRIQQVVRGDSAAYFCASSPGLAGGTAGELFFGEGSRLTVL.

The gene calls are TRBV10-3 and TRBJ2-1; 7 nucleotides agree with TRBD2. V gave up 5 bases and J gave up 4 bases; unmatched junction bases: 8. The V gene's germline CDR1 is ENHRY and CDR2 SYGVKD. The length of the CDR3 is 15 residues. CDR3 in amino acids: CAISPREGTYNEQFF. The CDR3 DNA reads TGTGCCATCAGTCCCAGGGAGGGTACGTACAATGAGCAGTTCTTC.

CDR3 sequence (DNA): TGTGCCAGCAGGTCCGGGACAGATAATTCACCCCTCCACTTT. Translation gives CASRSGTDNSPLHF. This chain joins TRBV2 and TRBJ1-6; 7 bases align to TRBD1. V was clipped by 6 bases and J by 5 bases; unmatched bases: 4. The CDR3 length is 14 residues. CDR1 and CDR2 (germline): SNHLY, FYNNEI.

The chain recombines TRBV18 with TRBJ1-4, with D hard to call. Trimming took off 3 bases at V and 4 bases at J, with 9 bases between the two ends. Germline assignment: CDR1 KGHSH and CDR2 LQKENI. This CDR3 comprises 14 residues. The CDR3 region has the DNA TGTGCCAGCTCACCGCCCGCGAGTAATGAAAAACTGTTTTTT. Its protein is CASSPPASNEKLFF.

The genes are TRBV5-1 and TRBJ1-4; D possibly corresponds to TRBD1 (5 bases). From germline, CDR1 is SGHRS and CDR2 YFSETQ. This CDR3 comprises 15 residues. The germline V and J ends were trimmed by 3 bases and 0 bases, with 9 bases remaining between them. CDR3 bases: TGCGCCAGCAGCTCAGGGCCCGCAACTAATGAAAAACTGTTTTTT. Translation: CASSSGPATNEKLFF.

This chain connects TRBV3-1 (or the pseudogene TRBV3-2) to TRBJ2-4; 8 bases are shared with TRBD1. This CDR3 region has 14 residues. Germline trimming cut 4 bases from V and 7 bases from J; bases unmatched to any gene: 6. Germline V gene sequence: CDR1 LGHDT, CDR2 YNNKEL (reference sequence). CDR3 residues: CASSPPTGGNIQYF. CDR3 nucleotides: TGTGCCAGCAGCCCACCAACAGGGGGGAACATTCAGTACTTC.

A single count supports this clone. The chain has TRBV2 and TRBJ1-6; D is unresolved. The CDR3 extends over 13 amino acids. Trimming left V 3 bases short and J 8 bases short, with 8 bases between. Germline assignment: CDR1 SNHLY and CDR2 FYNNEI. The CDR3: CASSERSDSPLHF. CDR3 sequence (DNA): TGTGCCAGCAGTGAGAGATCTGATTCACCCCTCCACTTT.

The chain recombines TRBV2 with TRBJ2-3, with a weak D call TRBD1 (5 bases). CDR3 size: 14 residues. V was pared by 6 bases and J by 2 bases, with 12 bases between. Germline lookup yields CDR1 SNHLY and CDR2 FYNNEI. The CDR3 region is CASRGLRSTDTQYF. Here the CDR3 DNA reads TGTGCCAGCAGGGGGCTTCGCTCCACAGATACGCAGTATTTT.

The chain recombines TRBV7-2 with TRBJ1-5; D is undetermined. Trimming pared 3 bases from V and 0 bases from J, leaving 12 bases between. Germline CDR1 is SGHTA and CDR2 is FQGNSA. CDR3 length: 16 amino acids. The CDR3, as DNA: TGTGCCAGCAGCTTGGTTGCAGTGTATAGCAATCAGCCCCAGCATTTT. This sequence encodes CASSLVAVYSNQPQHF.

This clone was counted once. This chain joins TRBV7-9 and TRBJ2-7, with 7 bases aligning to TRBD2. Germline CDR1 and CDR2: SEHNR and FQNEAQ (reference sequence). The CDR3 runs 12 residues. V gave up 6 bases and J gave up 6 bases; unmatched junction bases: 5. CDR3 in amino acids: CASRGLAGEQYF. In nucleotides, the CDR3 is TGTGCCAGCAGGGGGTTAGCGGGCGAGCAGTACTTC. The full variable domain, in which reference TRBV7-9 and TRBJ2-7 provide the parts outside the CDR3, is DTGVSQNPRHKITKRGQNVTFRCDPISEHNRLYWYRQTLGQGPEFLTYFQNEAQLEKSRLLSDRFSAERPKGSFSTLEIQRTEQGDSAMYLCASRGLAGEQYFGPGTRLTVT.

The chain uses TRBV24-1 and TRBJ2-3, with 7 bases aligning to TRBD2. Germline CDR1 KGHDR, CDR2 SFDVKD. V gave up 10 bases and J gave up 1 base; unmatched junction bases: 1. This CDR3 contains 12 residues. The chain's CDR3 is CATGGGTDTQYF. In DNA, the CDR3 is TGTGCCACGGGGGGGGGCACAGATACGCAGTATTTT.

Here the CDR3 DNA reads TGTGCCAGCTCACCAGAGGGAGTTGGGGGCGCGGAAAAACTGTTTTTT. This codes for CASSPEGVGGAEKLFF. The chain combines TRBV18 with TRBJ1-4, with D possibly being TRBD1 (6 bases). Per the germline V gene, CDR1 is KGHSH and CDR2 is LQKENI. This CDR3 is built from 16 residues. The V gene lost 2 bases and the J gene lost 8 bases, with 18 bases spanning the gap.

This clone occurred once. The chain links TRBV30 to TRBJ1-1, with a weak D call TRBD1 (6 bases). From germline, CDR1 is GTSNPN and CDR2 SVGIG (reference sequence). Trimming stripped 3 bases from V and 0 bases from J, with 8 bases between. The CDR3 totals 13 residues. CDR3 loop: CAWRTGLNTEAFF. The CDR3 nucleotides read TGTGCCTGGAGGACAGGTCTGAACACTGAAGCTTTCTTT.

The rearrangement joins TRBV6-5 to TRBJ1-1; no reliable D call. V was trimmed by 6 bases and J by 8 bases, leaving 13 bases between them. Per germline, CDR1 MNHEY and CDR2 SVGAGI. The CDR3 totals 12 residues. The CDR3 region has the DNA TGTGCCAGCAGACCCGATTGGAGAGAAGCTTTCTTT. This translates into CASRPDWREAFF.